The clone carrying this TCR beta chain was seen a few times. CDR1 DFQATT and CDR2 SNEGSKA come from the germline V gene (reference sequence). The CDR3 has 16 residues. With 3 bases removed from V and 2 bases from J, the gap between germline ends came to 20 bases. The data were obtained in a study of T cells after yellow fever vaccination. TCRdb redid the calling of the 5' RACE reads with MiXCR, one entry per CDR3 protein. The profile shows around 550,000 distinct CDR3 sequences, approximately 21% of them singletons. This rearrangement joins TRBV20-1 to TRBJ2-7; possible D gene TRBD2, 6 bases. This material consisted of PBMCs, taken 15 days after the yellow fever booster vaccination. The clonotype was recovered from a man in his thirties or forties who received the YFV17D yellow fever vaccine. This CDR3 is CSAREPLAAAPYEQYF. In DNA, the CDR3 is TGCAGTGCTAGGGAACCCTTAGCGGCCGCCCCCTACGAGCAGTACTTC.